These 13 T cell receptor beta chains originate from one sample sequenced in a study of blood T cell repertoires in COVID-19 (TCRdb year 2020). Libraries were made using the immunoSEQ multiplex PCR assay. TCRdb re-hosts the immuneACCESS table, in-frame sequences only. Its copies lack some clones; in the studies checked, an unresolved V gene accounts for under half of them, and the cause for the rest is not known. Counted in this sample were 70,000 to 100,000 clones; roughly 82% of them appeared once. Roughly 12% of the sample is in the top ten clones. The sequenced material came from peripheral blood. The receptors come from a human donor in a cohort sampled during active COVID-19.

The V gene is TRBV6-5, the J gene TRBJ1-2, with a weak D call TRBD1 (6 bases). The CDR3 spans 13 residues. Germline CDR1 reads MNHEY; CDR2 reads SVGAGI. The V and J ends lost 8 bases and 1 base respectively, with 11 bases between them. The CDR3 nucleotides read TGTGCCAGCGGCGAGGGGGATAACTATGGCTACACCTTC. It encodes CASGEGDNYGYTF.

The chain joins TRBV10-3 to TRBJ1-5, with TRBD1 matching 8 bases. The germline V gene encodes CDR1 ENHRY and CDR2 SYGVKD. This CDR3 is 15 amino acids long. V dropped 2 bases and J dropped 4; count of bases not matched to a gene: 4. For the CDR3, the DNA is TGTGCCATCAGTGAGAGGCAGGGGGCTAATCAGCCCCAGCATTTT. It is translated as CAISERQGANQPQHF.

The V call is TRBV6-2 or TRBV6-3, the J call TRBJ1-1; D perhaps matches TRBD1 (5 bases). Trimming pared 4 bases from V and 3 bases from J, leaving 9 bases between. Germline values: CDR1 MNHEY, CDR2 SVGEGT. CDR3 size: 13 residues. The CDR3 DNA sequence: TGTGCCAGCAGTTTTCCAGGGCACACTGAAGCTTTCTTT. It encodes CASSFPGHTEAFF.

The chain recombines TRBV5-4 with TRBJ2-1; TRBD2 aligns across 11 bases. The germline V gene has CDR1 SGHNT and CDR2 YYREEE (reference sequence). The CDR3 sequence is 15 residues long. Unmatched junction bases numbered 4, after V lost 4 bases and J lost 4 bases. The CDR3: CASSPTSGSYNEQFF. For the CDR3, the DNA is TGTGCCAGCAGCCCTACTAGCGGGAGTTACAATGAGCAGTTCTTC.

The chain joins TRBV6-5 to TRBJ2-5; D possibly corresponds to TRBD2 (6 bases). The CDR3 length is 14 residues. Germline CDR1 MNHEY, CDR2 SVGAGI. The V and J ends lost 6 bases and 6 bases respectively, with 17 bases between them. This chain's CDR3 is CASSPGGSRKTQYF. CDR3 coding DNA: TGTGCCAGCAGCCCCGGGGGTTCCCGAAAGACCCAGTACTTC.

This sequence joins TRBV5-4 and TRBJ1-2; no definite D call. The CDR3 has 13 residues. The V end was cut by 2 bases, the J end by 6 bases, with 11 bases between. In germline, CDR1 is SGHNT, CDR2 YYREEE (reference sequence). Written as DNA, the CDR3 is TGTGCCAGCAGCTTTAAAGGGAGCCATGGCTACACCTTC. Translated, it gives CASSFKGSHGYTF.

The V call is TRBV18, the J call TRBJ1-2; weak D call: TRBD1 (6 bases). V lost 5 bases and J lost 9, with 13 bases in between. CDR1 and CDR2 (germline): KGHSH, LQKENI. This CDR3 has 12 amino acids. The CDR3 sequence: CASSASRDSYTF. CDR3 in DNA: TGTGCCAGCTCAGCCTCCCGGGACAGCTACACCTTC.

This chain uses TRBV11-2 with TRBJ2-1; tentatively, D is TRBD2 (6 bases). V was pared by 1 base and J by 8 bases, with 18 bases between. The germline gives CDR1 SGHAT, CDR2 FQNNGV. The CDR3 consists of 16 residues. The CDR3: CASSLVRSSGPDEQFF. The CDR3 DNA follows: TGTGCCAGCAGCTTAGTTAGGTCGAGCGGGCCGGATGAGCAGTTCTTC.

The V and J genes are TRBV18 and TRBJ2-1; 13 bases align to TRBD2. The V gene end was trimmed by 3 bases and the J gene end by 5 bases; junction bases not matched to a gene: 1. The length of the CDR3 is 15 residues. Per germline, CDR1 KGHSH and CDR2 LQKENI. The CDR3 region is CASSPGLAGDNEQFF. The CDR3 DNA is TGTGCCAGCTCACCCGGACTAGCGGGAGACAATGAGCAGTTCTTC.

This chain's CDR3 is CASSREAGVQETQYF. The DNA for the CDR3 is TGTGCCAGCTCACGCGAAGCGGGAGTACAAGAGACCCAGTACTTC. V and J are TRBV18 and TRBJ2-5; the match to TRBD2 covers 8 bases. There are 15 residues in the CDR3. V gave up 4 bases and J gave up 2 bases; unmatched junction bases: 6. Germline V gives CDR1 KGHSH, CDR2 LQKENI.

The chain uses TRBV3-1 (or the pseudogene TRBV3-2) and TRBJ1-2; the D gene is possibly TRBD1 (6 bases). The CDR3 runs to 14 residues. CDR1 is LGHDT and CDR2 is YNNKEL in the germline V gene (reference sequence). Trimming stripped 3 bases from V and 4 bases from J, with 12 bases between. The CDR3 loop reads CASSHLGGGYGYTF. In DNA form, the CDR3 reads TGTGCCAGCAGCCACCTAGGGGGGGGCTATGGCTACACCTTC.

The chain combines TRBV7-9 with TRBJ2-3; TRBD1 matches 8 bases. CDR1 SEHNR and CDR2 FQNEAQ come from the germline V gene (reference sequence). This CDR3 spans 15 amino acids. V lost 4 bases to trimming and J lost 4 bases; unmatched junction nucleotides: 7. The CDR3 DNA sequence: TGTGCCAGCAGCTACCGGACAGGGCGGTCAGATACGCAGTATTTT. Protein: CASSYRTGRSDTQYF.

This chain connects TRBV2 to TRBJ2-6, with a weak D call TRBD2 (6 bases). The CDR3 has 16 amino acids. The V gene's germline CDR1 is SNHLY and CDR2 FYNNEI. With 8 bases removed from V and 2 bases from J, the gap between germline ends came to 16 bases. CDR3 loop: CASRERGSTGANVLTF. The CDR3 DNA follows: TGTGCCAGCCGGGAGAGGGGATCCACTGGGGCCAACGTCCTGACTTTC.